This TCR beta chain comes out of a study of T cells in Graves' hyperthyroidism and ophthalmopathy. RNA transcripts yielded amplified TCR beta CDR3 regions. A set of HTBI primers served as the primers for a first-round RT-PCR of the TCR CDR3. TCRdb reprocessed the multiplex PCR reads with MiXCR, giving one entry per CDR3 protein. The sample records some 460,000 distinct CDR3 sequences, approximately 14% being singletons. Germline CDR1 is SGHAT and CDR2 is FQNNGV. Losses at the gene ends were 1 base for V and 6 bases for J; bases not matched to a gene: 12. The CDR3 sequence is 20 residues long. The sequence was obtained from a woman aged 18-29 years with Graves' hyperthyroidism. Source material: blood. The J gene is TRBJ2-1, the V gene TRBV11-2, with TRBD2 identical over 16 bases. CDR3 sequence (DNA): TGTGCCAGCAGCTTAGTCCGAGTCCCGGGACTAGCGGGAGGGACCAATGAGCAGTTCTTC. It codes for CASSLVRVPGLAGGTNEQFF.